These 2 T cell receptor beta chains were all obtained from the same sample, sequenced in a study of breast tumors, draining lymph nodes, adjacent tissues. TCRdb analysed the multiplex PCR reads with MiXCR anew, one entry per CDR3 protein. The sample shows 120,000 or so distinct CDR3 sequences, approximately 20% of them seen only once. Axillary draining lymph nodes of breast cancer patients supplied the node samples. Source material: axillary lymph node tissue. The origin of the receptors is a female donor with breast cancer. Some clones in this sample may be carry-over from other donors' samples.

This clonotype occurred many times. The genes are TRBV20-1 and TRBJ2-3, with no clear D. From germline, CDR1 is DFQATT and CDR2 SNEGSKA (reference sequence). V was cut by 5 bases and J by 0 bases, with 9 bases left in between. CDR3 length equals 13 residues. CDR3: CSAPDPSTDTQYF. For the CDR3, the DNA is TGCAGTGCTCCGGACCCAAGCACAGATACGCAGTATTTT.

In regard to this clonotype: A read error may explain this, as a much larger clone is one base away. The CDR3 sequence: CASGKRETGELFF. In nucleotides, the CDR3 is TGTGCCAGCGGCAAGAGGGAGACCGGGGAGCTGTTTTTT. The genes are TRBV3-1 and TRBJ2-2, with D perhaps matching TRBD2 (5 bases). CDR1 is LGHDT, CDR2 YNNKEL, per germline (reference sequence). Between the trimmed V and J ends, which lost 8 bases and 5 bases, there was a span of 12 bases. This CDR3 has 13 residues.